This T cell receptor (beta chain) was observed in a study of CD8 T cells in ankylosing spondylitis. Quantitative 5'-RACE with molecular barcodes produced the TCR beta libraries. TCRdb independently ran MiXCR on the 5' RACE reads; one entry per CDR3 protein. The sample holds some 330,000 distinct CDR3 sequences; roughly 8% are singletons and the top ten take about 14%. Findings and limits, study-wide: One TCR beta motif, made up of about 8 highly homologous variants, appeared characteristic of ankylosing spondylitis blood. Disease-linked clones, CD8+, were relatively rare in peripheral blood. Past studies reported some motif variants in reactive arthritis synovial fluid and blood.

This clonotype was detected only a few times. Its antigen remains unidentified. The CDR3 totals 16 residues. V trimming: 5 bases; J trimming: 3 bases; junction bases outside the gene matches: 13. Germline assignment: CDR1 DFQATT and CDR2 SNEGSKA (reference sequence). The sequence came from a male donor with ankylosing spondylitis. The chain has TRBV20-1 and TRBJ2-1, with 7 bases matching TRBD2. Specimen: blood, either unsorted or a sorted T cell fraction (not recorded which). The CDR3 protein is CSAPRPASGFYNEQFF. The CDR3 DNA sequence: TGCAGTGCTCCCCGTCCGGCTAGCGGATTCTACAATGAGCAGTTCTTC.